This TCR beta chain appears in the sequencing data of a study of CD8+ T cells in alopecia areata. Overall study: Those treated were given oral tofacitinib at 5 to 10 mg twice daily. Patients took tofacitinib for 6 to 18 months, followed by 6 drug-free months.

There are 13 residues in the CDR3. Germline assignment: CDR1 SQVTM and CDR2 ANQGSEA. Trimming cost V 6 bases and J 0 bases; bases outside gene matches: 4. Extraction and reverse transcription of RNA yielded cDNA as the sequencing template. Assay used: immunoSEQ multiplex PCR; TCRdb lists only in-frame clones, some missing. The sample lists over 150,000 clones, 50% to 70% occurring once. Whole-study findings and limits: It was lesional scalp, especially alopecia totalis/universalis, that showed higher clonality than normal scalp.

This clone was counted a few times. No antigen is known for it. Different DNA sequences within this sample yield the same CDR3. The sample in question was CD4+ T cells sorted from blood, obtained at week 0. V usage is TRBV29-1 and J usage is TRBJ1-1; 7 bases align to TRBD1. This clonotype was obtained from a human donor with alopecia areata. Here the CDR3 reads CSVAGQMNTEAFF. In DNA form, the CDR3 reads TGCAGCGTCGCGGGACAGATGAACACTGAAGCTTTCTTT.